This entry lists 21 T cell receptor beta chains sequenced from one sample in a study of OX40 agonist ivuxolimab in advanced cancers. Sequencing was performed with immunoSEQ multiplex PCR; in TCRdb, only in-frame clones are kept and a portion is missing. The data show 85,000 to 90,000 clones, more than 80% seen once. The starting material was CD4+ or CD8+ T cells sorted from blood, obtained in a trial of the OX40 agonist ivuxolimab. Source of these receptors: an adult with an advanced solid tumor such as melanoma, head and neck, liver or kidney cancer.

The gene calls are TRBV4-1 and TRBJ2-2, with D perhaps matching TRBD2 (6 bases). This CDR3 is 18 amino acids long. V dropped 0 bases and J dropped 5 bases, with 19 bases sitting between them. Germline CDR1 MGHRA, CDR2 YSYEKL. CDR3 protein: CASSQDRVDRGGTGELFF. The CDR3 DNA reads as TGCGCCAGCAGCCAAGATCGGGTCGATAGGGGAGGAACCGGGGAGCTGTTTTTT.

CDR3 loop: CASSLVPGRGSYEQYF. The CDR3 DNA sequence: TGTGCCAGCAGCTTAGTTCCAGGGAGAGGTTCCTACGAGCAGTACTTC. The genes are TRBV7-2 and TRBJ2-7; the D gene could be TRBD1 or TRBD2 (5 bases each). This CDR3 is 16 amino acids long. Looked up from germline, CDR1 is SGHTA and CDR2 is FQGNSA. V lost 1 base to trimming and J lost 1 base, with 14 bases between them.

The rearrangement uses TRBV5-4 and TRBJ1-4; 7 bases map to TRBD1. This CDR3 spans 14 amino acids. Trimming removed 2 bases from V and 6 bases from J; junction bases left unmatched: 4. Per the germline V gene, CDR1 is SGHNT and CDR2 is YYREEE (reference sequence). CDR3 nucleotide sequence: TGTGCCAGCAGCTTAGGGGGCAGGGATGAAAAACTGTTTTTT. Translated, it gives CASSLGGRDEKLFF.

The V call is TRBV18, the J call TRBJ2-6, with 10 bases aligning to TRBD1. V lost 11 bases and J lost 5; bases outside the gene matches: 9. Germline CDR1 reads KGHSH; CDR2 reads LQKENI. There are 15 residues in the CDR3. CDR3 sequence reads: CAGTGDYIRANVLTF. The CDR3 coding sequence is TGTGCCGGGACAGGGGACTACATTAGGGCCAACGTCCTGACTTTC.

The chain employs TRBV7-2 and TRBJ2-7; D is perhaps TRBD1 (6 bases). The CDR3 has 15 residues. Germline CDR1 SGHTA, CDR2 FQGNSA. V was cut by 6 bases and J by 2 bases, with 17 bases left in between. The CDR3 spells CASRRDITAAYEQYF. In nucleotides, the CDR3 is TGTGCCAGCAGACGGGACATAACTGCGGCCTACGAGCAGTACTTC.

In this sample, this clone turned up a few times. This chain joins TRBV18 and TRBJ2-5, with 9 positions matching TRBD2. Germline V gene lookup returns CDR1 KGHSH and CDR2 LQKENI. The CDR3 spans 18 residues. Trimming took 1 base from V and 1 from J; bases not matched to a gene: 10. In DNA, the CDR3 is TGTGCCAGCTCACCACTGGCCTCAACTAGCGGGTTCCAAGAGACCCAGTACTTC. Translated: CASSPLASTSGFQETQYF.

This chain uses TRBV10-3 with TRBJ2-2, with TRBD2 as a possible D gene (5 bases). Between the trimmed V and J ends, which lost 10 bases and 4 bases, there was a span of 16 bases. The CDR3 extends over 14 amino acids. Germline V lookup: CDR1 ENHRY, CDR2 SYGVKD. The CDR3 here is CATMDSSRTGELFF. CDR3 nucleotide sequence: TGTGCCACCATGGACTCCTCCCGCACCGGGGAGCTGTTTTTT.

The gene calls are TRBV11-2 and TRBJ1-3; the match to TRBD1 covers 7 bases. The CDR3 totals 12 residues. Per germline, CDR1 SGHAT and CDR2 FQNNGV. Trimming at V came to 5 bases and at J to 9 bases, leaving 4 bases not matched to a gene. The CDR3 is CASSETGSTIYF. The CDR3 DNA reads TGTGCCAGCAGCGAGACAGGGTCCACCATATATTTT.

In nucleotides, the CDR3 is TGTGCCACTACGCCCGAGCGGGGACAGGGGATTGGGACCCAGTACTTC. Protein: CATTPERGQGIGTQYF. The chain employs TRBV19 and TRBJ2-5; 10 positions agree with TRBD1. CDR3 length: 16 amino acids. Trimming at V came to 10 bases and at J to 7 bases, leaving 18 bases not matched to a gene. The V gene's germline CDR1 is LNHDA and CDR2 SQIVND (reference sequence).

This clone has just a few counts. Written as DNA, the CDR3 is TGTGCCAGCAGTTACACCCGGACAGGGGGAGGCTATGGCTACACCTTC. Its translation: CASSYTRTGGGYGYTF. The chain uses TRBV6-5 and TRBJ1-2, with 10 bases lining up with TRBD1. Per germline, CDR1 MNHEY and CDR2 SVGAGI. CDR3 length: 16 residues. Trimming took 2 bases from V and 4 from J; bases not matched to a gene: 7.

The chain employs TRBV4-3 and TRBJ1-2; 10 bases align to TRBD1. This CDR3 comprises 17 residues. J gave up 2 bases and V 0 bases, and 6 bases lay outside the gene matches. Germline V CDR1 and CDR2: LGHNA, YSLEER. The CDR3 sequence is CASSQDAGTGENYGYTF. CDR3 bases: TGCGCCAGCAGCCAAGATGCCGGGACAGGGGAGAACTATGGCTACACCTTC.

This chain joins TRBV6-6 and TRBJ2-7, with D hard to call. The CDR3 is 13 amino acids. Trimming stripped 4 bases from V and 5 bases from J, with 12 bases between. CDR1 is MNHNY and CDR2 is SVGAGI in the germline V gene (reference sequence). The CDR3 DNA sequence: TGTGCCAGCAGTTGGCTAGTTTCCGACGAGCAGTACGTC. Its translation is CASSWLVSDEQYV.

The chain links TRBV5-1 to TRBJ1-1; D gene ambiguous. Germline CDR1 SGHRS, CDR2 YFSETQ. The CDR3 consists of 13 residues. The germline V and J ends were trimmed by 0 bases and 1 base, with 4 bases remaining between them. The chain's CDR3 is CASSLDWNTEAFF. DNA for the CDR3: TGCGCCAGCAGCTTGGATTGGAACACTGAAGCTTTCTTT.

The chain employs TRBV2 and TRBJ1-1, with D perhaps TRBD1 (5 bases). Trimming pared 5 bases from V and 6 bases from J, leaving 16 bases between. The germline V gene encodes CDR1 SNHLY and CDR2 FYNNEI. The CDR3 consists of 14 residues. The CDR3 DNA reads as TGTGCCAGCAGTTACGGACACACCAGGGCTGAAGCTTTCTTT. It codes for CASSYGHTRAEAFF. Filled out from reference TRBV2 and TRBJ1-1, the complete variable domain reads EPEVTQTPSHQVTQMGQEVILRCVPISNHLYFYWYRQILGQKVEFLVSFYNNEISEKSEIFDDQFSVERPDGSNFTLKIRSTKLEDSAMYFCASSYGHTRAEAFFGQGTRLTVV.

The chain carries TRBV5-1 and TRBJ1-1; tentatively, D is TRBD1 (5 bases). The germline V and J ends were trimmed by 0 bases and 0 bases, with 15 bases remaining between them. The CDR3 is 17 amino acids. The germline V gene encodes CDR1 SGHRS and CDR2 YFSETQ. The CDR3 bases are TGCGCCAGCAGCTTGGTTAGGGGAGACCCCATGAACACTGAAGCTTTCTTT. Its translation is CASSLVRGDPMNTEAFF.

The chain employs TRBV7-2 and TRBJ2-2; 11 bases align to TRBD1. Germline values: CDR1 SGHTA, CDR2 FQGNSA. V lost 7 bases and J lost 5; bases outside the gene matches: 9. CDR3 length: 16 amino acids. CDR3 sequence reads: CASNPRGTGGTGELFF. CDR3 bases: TGTGCCAGCAACCCGAGGGGGACAGGGGGGACCGGGGAGCTGTTTTTT.

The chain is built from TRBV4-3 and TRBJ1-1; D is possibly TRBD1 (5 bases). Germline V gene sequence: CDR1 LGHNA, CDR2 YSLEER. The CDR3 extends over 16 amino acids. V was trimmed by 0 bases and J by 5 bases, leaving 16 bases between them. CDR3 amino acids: CASSQDPGSRSTEAFF. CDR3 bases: TGCGCCAGCAGCCAAGACCCAGGGAGTCGTTCTACTGAAGCTTTCTTT.

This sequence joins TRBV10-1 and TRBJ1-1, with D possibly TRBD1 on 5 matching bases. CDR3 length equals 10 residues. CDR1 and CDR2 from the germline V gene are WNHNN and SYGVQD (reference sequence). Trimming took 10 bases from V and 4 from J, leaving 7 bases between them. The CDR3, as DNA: TGCGCCACCGGGGGCACTGAAGCTTTCTTT. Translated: CATGGTEAFF.

The CDR3 sequence is CASSVASWDSTQYF. CDR3 DNA sequence: TGTGCCAGCAGCGTAGCGAGTTGGGACAGTACGCAGTATTTT. The rearrangement uses TRBV9 and TRBJ2-3, with 7 bases matching TRBD1. J lost 8 bases, V lost 0 bases, and 6 bases had no gene match. Germline CDR1 and CDR2: SGDLS and YYNGEE. The CDR3 covers 14 residues.

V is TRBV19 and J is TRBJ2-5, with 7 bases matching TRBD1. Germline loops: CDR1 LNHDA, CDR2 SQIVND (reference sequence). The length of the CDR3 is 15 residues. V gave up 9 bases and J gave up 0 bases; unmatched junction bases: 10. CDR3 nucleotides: TGTGCCAGCCAAGCGACAGGGTGGTACCAAGAGACCCAGTACTTC. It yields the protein CASQATGWYQETQYF.

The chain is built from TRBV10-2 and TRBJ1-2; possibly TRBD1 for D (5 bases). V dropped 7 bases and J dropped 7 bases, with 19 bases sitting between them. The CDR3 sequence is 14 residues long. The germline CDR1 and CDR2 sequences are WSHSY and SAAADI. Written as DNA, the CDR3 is TGCGCCAGCAAGTCAGGGATTATGCGGGGTGGCTACACCTTC. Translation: CASKSGIMRGGYTF.